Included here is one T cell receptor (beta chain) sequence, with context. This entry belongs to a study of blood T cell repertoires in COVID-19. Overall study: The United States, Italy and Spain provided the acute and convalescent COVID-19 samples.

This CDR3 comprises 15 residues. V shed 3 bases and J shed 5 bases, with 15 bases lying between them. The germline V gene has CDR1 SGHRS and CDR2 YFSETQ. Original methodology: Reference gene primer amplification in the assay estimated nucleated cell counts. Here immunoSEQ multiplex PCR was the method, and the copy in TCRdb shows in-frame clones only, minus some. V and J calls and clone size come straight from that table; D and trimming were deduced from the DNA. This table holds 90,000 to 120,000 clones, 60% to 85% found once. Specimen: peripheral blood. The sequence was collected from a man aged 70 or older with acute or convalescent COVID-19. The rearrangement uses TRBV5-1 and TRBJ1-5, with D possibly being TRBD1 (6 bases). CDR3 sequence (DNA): TGCGCCAGCAGCTCCACAGGGTCCGGCGATCAGCCCCAGCATTTT. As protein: CASSSTGSGDQPQHF.